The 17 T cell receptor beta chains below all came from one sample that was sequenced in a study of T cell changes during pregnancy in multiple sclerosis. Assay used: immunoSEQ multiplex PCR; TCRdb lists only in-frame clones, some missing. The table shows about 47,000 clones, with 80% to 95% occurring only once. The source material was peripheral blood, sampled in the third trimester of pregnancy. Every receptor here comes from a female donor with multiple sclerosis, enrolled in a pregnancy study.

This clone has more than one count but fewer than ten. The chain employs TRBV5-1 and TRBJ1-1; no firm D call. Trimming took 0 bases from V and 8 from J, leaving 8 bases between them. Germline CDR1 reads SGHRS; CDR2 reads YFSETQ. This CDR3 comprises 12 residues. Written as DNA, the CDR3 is TGCGCCAGCAGCTTGGCGGGTAGGGAAGCTTTCTTT. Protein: CASSLAGREAFF.

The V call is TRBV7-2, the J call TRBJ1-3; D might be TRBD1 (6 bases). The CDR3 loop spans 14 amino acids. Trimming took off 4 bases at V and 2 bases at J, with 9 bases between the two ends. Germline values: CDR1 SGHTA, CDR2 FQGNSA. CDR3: CASSSTGTGNTIYF. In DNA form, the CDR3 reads TGTGCCAGCAGCTCTACAGGGACTGGAAACACCATATATTTT. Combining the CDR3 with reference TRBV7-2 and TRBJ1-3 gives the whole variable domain GAGVSQSPSNKVTEKGKDVELRCDPISGHTALYWYRQSLGQGLEFLIYFQGNSAPDKSGLPSDRFSAERTGGSVSTLTIQRTQQEDSAVYLCASSSTGTGNTIYFGEGSWLTVV.

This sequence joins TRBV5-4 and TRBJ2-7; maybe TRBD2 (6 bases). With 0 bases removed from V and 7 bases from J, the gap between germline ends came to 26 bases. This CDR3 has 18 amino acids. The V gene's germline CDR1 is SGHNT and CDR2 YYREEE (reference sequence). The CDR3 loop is CASSLGPFGRGARIEQYF. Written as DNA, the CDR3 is TGTGCCAGCAGCTTGGGGCCCTTCGGCCGCGGGGCTCGGATTGAGCAGTACTTC.

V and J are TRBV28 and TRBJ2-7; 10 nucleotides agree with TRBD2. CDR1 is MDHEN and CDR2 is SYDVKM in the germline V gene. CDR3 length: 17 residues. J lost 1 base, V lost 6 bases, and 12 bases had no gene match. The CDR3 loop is CASSPAGTSELSYEQYF. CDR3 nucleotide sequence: TGTGCCAGCAGCCCGGCCGGGACTAGCGAGCTATCCTACGAGCAGTACTTC.

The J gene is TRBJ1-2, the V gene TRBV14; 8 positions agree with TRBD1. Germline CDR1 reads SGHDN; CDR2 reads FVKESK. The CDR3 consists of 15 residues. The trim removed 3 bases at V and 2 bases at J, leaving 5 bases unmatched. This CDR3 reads CASSQQTGANYGYTF. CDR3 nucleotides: TGTGCCAGCAGCCAGCAGACAGGGGCGAACTATGGCTACACCTTC.

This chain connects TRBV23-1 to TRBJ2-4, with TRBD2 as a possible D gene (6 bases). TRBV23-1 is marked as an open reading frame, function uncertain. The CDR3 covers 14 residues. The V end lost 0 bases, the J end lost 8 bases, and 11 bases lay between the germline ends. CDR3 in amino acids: CASSQSGEAHIQYF. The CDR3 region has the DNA TGCGCCAGCAGTCAATCAGGGGAGGCGCACATTCAGTACTTC.

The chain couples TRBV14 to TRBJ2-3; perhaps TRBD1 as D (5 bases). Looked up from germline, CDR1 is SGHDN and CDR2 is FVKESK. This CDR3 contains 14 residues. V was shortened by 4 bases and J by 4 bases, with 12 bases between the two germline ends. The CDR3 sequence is CASSRRLGPDTQYF. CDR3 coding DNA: TGTGCCAGCAGCCGACGACTGGGGCCAGATACGCAGTATTTT.

DNA for the CDR3: TGTGCCAGCAGCTTGGGTGGGAGCTCTGGAAACACCATATATTTT. As protein: CASSLGGSSGNTIYF. This chain connects TRBV5-5 to TRBJ1-3; no clear D gene. The V end lost 0 bases, the J end lost 0 bases, and 7 bases lay between the germline ends. Germline CDR1 and CDR2: SGHKS and YYEKEE (reference sequence). The CDR3 is 15 amino acids.

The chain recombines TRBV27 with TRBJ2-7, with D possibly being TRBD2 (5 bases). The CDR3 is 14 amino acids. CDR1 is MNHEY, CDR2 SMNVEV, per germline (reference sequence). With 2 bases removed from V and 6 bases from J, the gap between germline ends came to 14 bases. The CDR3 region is CASSLGLGMGEQYF. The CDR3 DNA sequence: TGTGCCAGCAGTTTAGGTCTCGGGATGGGCGAGCAGTACTTC.

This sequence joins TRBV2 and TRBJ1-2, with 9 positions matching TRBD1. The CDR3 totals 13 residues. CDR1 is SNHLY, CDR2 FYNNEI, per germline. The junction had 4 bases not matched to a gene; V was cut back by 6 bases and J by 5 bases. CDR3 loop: CASRQGASYGYTF. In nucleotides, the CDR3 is TGTGCCAGCAGACAGGGGGCAAGTTATGGCTACACCTTC.

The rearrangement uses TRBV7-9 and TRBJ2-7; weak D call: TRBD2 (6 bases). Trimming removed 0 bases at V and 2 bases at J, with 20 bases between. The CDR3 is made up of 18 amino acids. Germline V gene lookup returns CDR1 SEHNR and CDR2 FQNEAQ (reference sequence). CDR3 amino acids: CASSLALARDPAPYEQYF. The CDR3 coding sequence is TGTGCCAGCAGCTTAGCGCTGGCGCGGGACCCGGCCCCCTACGAGCAGTACTTC.

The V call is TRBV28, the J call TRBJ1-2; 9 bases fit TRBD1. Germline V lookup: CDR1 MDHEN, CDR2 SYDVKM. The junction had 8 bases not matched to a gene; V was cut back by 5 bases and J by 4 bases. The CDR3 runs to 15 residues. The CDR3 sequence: CASSVRQGGPYGYTF. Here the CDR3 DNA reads TGTGCCAGCAGTGTACGACAGGGGGGCCCCTATGGCTACACCTTC.

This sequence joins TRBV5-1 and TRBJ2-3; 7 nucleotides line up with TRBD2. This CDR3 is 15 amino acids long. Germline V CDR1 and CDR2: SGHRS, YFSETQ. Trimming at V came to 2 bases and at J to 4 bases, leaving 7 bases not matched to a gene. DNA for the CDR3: TGCGCCAGCAGCTTAATCGCGGGAGCGGCAGATACGCAGTATTTT. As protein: CASSLIAGAADTQYF.

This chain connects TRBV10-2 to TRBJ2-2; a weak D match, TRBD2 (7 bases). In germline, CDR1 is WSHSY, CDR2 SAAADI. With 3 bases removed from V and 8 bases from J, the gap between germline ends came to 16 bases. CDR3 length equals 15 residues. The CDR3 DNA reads TGCGCCAGCAGTGACCCCGGGGGGCCAGCAGGGGAGCTGTTTTTT. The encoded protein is CASSDPGGPAGELFF.

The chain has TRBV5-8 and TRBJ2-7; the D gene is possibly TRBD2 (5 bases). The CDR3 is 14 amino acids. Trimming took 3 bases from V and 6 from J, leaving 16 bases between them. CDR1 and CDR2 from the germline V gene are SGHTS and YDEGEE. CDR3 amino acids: CASSYIRDRGEQYF. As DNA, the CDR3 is TGTGCCAGCAGCTATATAAGGGATCGGGGCGAGCAGTACTTC.

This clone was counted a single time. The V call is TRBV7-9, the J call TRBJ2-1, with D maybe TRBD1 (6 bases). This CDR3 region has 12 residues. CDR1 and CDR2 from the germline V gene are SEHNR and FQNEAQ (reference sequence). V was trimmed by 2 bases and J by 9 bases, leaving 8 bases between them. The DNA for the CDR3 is TGTGCCAGCAGCTTACAGGGGTCTGAGCAGTTCTTC. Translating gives CASSLQGSEQFF.

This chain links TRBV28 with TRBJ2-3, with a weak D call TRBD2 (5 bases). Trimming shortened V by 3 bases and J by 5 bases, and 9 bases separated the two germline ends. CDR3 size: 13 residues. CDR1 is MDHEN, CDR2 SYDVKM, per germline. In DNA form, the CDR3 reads TGTGCCAGCAGTTTCCCCCGGGGAGATACGCAGTATTTT. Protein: CASSFPRGDTQYF.